These T cell receptor beta chains were read from a single sample in a study of T cell repertoires in cytomegalovirus infection. TCRdb independently ran MiXCR on the reads; one entry per CDR3 protein. The sample shows approximately 500,000 distinct CDR3 sequences, approximately 25% of them seen only once. The sample taken for sequencing was PBMCs. These receptors were collected from a human donor in good health (CMV status not recorded). Some clones in this sample may be carry-over from other donors' samples. Both conserved end residues are part of each CDR3. D genes are given only for firm matches. Clone size is not always given. Where it is, it says once, few, many or a class for expanded clones.

TRBJ2-7 NA 14 NA TRBV6-2/TRBV6-3 TGTGCCAGCAGTTACCCCGGGGGCTCCTACGAGCAGTACTTC CASSYPGGSYEQYF
TRBJ2-1 NA 14 few TRBV12-3/TRBV12-4 TGTGCCAGCAGTTTAGCGGAGTTCTACAATGAGCAGTTCTTC CASSLAEFYNEQFF
TRBJ2-7 TRBD1 15 few TRBV29-1 TGCAGCGTTGAAGAGGAGACAGGGAGCCACTACGAGCAGTACTTC CSVEEETGSHYEQYF
TRBJ2-1 NA 12 NA TRBV7-9 TGTGCCAGCAGAGAGCTGGAGGATGAGCAGTTCTTC CASRELEDEQFF
TRBJ2-1 TRBD2 15 many TRBV7-8 TGTGCCAGCAGGCCAATAGCGGGAGGGAACAATGAGCAGTTCTTC CASRPIAGGNNEQFF
TRBJ1-4 TRBD1 14 few TRBV11-2 TGTGCCAGCAGCTCCGGACAGGGACGTGAAAAACTGTTTTTT CASSSGQGREKLFF
TRBJ1-2 NA 14 NA TRBV27 TGTGCCAGCAGTTATGCTGGGGAGGCCTATGGCTACACCTTC CASSYAGEAYGYTF
TRBJ2-6 TRBD1 17 NA TRBV4-1 TGCGCCAGCAGCCAAGGGAACAGGGGGTCTGGGGCCAACGTCCTGACTTTC CASSQGNRGSGANVLTF
TRBJ2-2 TRBD1 14 NA TRBV12-3/TRBV12-4 TGTGCCAGCAGTTACAGGGGCGGCACCGGGGAGCTGTTTTTT CASSYRGGTGELFF
TRBJ2-3 NA 16 many TRBV7-2 TGTGCCAGCAGCTTAGGGTTTCCGGGGAGCACTTATACGCAGTATTTT CASSLGFPGSTYTQYF
TRBJ2-1 TRBD2 15 few TRBV7-9 TGTGCCAGCAGCTATTTGGCTAGCGGGCGGAATGAGCAGTTCTTC CASSYLASGRNEQFF
TRBJ1-1 TRBD1 12 NA TRBV29-1 TGCAGCGTTGGGGGACAGGGGACTGAAGCTTTCTTT CSVGGQGTEAFF
TRBJ2-1 NA 15 few TRBV15 TGTGCCACCAGCCCAGAGGGACACGGGAACAATGAGCAGTTCTTC CATSPEGHGNNEQFF
TRBJ2-3 NA 15 many TRBV7-2 TGTGCCAGCAGCCCCTCCCCGGGATTCACAGATACGCAGTATTTT CASSPSPGFTDTQYF
TRBJ2-6 TRBD2 22 NA TRBV4-1 TGCGCCAGCAGCCAAGGCCCCATTTGGACTAGCAGGATGGCTTCTGGGGCCAACGTCCTGACTTTC CASSQGPIWTSRMASGANVLTF
TRBJ2-7 TRBD1 13 NA TRBV20-1 TGCAGTGCTAGAGGTACAGGGGCTGGGGAGCAGTACTTC CSARGTGAGEQYF
TRBJ2-1 TRBD2 16 NA TRBV4-1 TGCGCCAGCAGCCAAGTGGGGGGAGGGACCTACAATGAGCAGTTCTTC CASSQVGGGTYNEQFF
TRBJ2-2 NA 14 few TRBV4-1 TGCGCCAGCAGCCAAGAGCAGGGAGGCGGGGAGCTGTTTTTT CASSQEQGGGELFF
TRBJ2-1 TRBD1 12 NA TRBV20-1 TGCAGTGCTCCGACAGGGACCTACGAGCAGTTCTTC CSAPTGTYEQFF
TRBJ1-5 NA 11 many TRBV7-2 TGTGCCAGCAGCAACGGGGAGGGTCGGCATTTT CASSNGEGRHF
TRBJ2-5 TRBD1 14 NA TRBV5-1 TGCGCCAGCAGCGGAGGGGACAGGGGGGAGACCCAGTACTTC CASSGGDRGETQYF
TRBJ1-1 NA 16 NA TRBV6-2/TRBV6-3 TGTGCCAGCAGTTGGGTCAGAGGGTATGCTTCCACTGAAGCTTTCTTT CASSWVRGYASTEAFF
TRBJ2-1 NA 13 NA TRBV7-7 TGTGCCAGCAGCCTCATACGAGAGGGTGAGCAGTTCTTC CASSLIREGEQFF
TRBJ1-2 NA 12 few TRBV25-1 TGTGCCAGCAGTACGCCGAAGAGGGGCTACACCTTC CASSTPKRGYTF
TRBJ2-7 NA 14 NA TRBV12-3/TRBV12-4 TGTGCCAGCAGTTTATCGGACGGAACCTACGAGCAGTACTTC CASSLSDGTYEQYF
TRBJ1-5 NA 14 NA TRBV7-9 TGTGCCAGCAGCCACGAGGGGGGACGGGAGCCCCAGCATTTT CASSHEGGREPQHF
TRBJ2-6 TRBD1 17 NA TRBV5-1 TGCGCCAGCAGTCCCGGACAGGGGGCCTCTGGGGCCAACGTCCTGACTTTC CASSPGQGASGANVLTF
TRBJ2-1 NA 16 NA TRBV27 TGTGCCAGCAGTTCCCCCCCTAGGAGCTCCTACAATGAGCAGTTCTTC CASSSPPRSSYNEQFF
TRBJ1-1 NA 13 NA TRBV29-1 TGCAGCGTTGAACCCCGAATGAACACTGAAGCTTTCTTT CSVEPRMNTEAFF
TRBJ1-1 TRBD1 14 few TRBV10-2 TGCGCCAGCAGTGAGTCAGGAGGGACAGGCAAAGCTTTCTTT CASSESGGTGKAFF
TRBJ1-1 NA 8 NA TRBV20-1 TGCAGTGCTAGAGGAGCTTTCTTT CSARGAFF
TRBJ2-1 TRBD2 15 few TRBV6-2/TRBV6-3 TGTGCCAGCAGGCGTCTAGCGGGGGTTTACAATGAGCAGTTCTTC CASRRLAGVYNEQFF
TRBJ2-3 TRBD1 14 NA TRBV20-1 TGCAGTGCTAGGTCGGGACAGGGTTTCGATACGCAGTATTTT CSARSGQGFDTQYF
TRBJ1-2 NA 14 NA TRBV12-3/TRBV12-4 TGTGCCAGCAGTTCCCAACAGGGCGGGTATGGCTACACCTTC CASSSQQGGYGYTF
TRBJ1-1 NA 14 NA TRBV5-1 TGCGCCAGCAGCCCCCGGGCAGTCAACACTGAAGCTTTCTTT CASSPRAVNTEAFF
TRBJ2-2 NA 13 few TRBV24-1 TGTGCCACCAAGCAGCCGAACACCGGGGAGCTGTTTTTT CATKQPNTGELFF
TRBJ2-1 NA 15 few TRBV24-1 TGTGCCACCAGTGACCCCGGGACACCAATCCCTGAGCAGTTCTTC CATSDPGTPIPEQFF
TRBJ1-5 NA 14 NA TRBV10-3 TGTGCCATCAGTGAGGGGCAGAACAATCAGCCCCAGCATTTT CAISEGQNNQPQHF
TRBJ2-7 NA 12 NA TRBV20-1 TGCAGTGCGCCGGGACCCGCGGACGAGCAGTACTTC CSAPGPADEQYF
TRBJ1-1 NA 14 NA TRBV15 TGTGCCACCGCGGAGGGGACACTTAACACTGAAGCTTTCTTT CATAEGTLNTEAFF
TRBJ2-3 NA 13 NA TRBV10-3 TGTGCCATCAACAGGGAATTCACAGATACGCAGTATTTT CAINREFTDTQYF
TRBJ2-5 NA 13 few TRBV28 TGTGCCAGCAGTTTAAGGGGTCCAGAGACCCAGTACTTC CASSLRGPETQYF
TRBJ2-7 NA 16 many TRBV7-2 TGTGCCAGCAGCTTAGCGGACGACGGCCAGACCTACGAGCAGTACTTC CASSLADDGQTYEQYF
TRBJ2-1 TRBD2 15 few TRBV12-3/TRBV12-4 TGTGCCAGCAGTTCACTAGCGGGAGTTGTTAGTGAGCAGTTCTTC CASSSLAGVVSEQFF
TRBJ2-1 NA 15 NA TRBV4-1 TGCGCCAGCAGCCAAGAGTCGAACAACAACAATGAGCAGTTCTTC CASSQESNNNNEQFF
TRBJ2-2 TRBD2 16 few TRBV5-4 TGTGCCAGCAGCTTGGATAGCGGGAGGAACACCGGGGAGCTGTTTTTT CASSLDSGRNTGELFF
TRBJ2-1 NA 15 many TRBV7-9 TGTGCCAGCAGCTTAAATCCTAGCGTAGACAATGAGCAGTTCTTC CASSLNPSVDNEQFF
TRBJ2-1 TRBD2 19 NA TRBV4-3 TGCGCCAGCAGCCAAGATCCCCTGACTAGCGGGGGAACATACAATGAGCAGTTCTTC CASSQDPLTSGGTYNEQFF
TRBJ1-1 NA 14 NA TRBV9 TGTGCCAGCTGCCCCCGGACGATTGGAACTGAAGCTTTCTTT CASCPRTIGTEAFF
TRBJ1-5 NA 17 NA TRBV5-6 TGTGCCAGCAGCTCGCACGGGGGAGGAAACTTCAATCAGCCCCAGCATTTT CASSSHGGGNFNQPQHF
TRBJ2-2 NA 15 NA TRBV7-2 TGTGCCAGCACTATTTGGGCAGAGAGGACCGGGGAGCTGTTTTTT CASTIWAERTGELFF
TRBJ2-5 NA 17 NA TRBV18 TGTGCCAGCTCACCAATCTTATACGGGCCCGAGGGAGAGACCCAGTACTTC CASSPILYGPEGETQYF
TRBJ1-1 NA 12 NA TRBV30 TGTGCCTGGAGTGGTTCCGGACCAGAAGCTTTCTTT CAWSGSGPEAFF
TRBJ2-2 NA 13 few TRBV12-3/TRBV12-4 TGTGCCAGCCGGGAAGTCGGGAGCGGGGAGCTGTTTTTT CASREVGSGELFF
TRBJ2-1 TRBD2 16 NA TRBV6-8 TGTGCCAGCAGGGGGTTGGCGGGAGGGCCACCCAATGAGCAGTTCTTC CASRGLAGGPPNEQFF
TRBJ2-5 TRBD1 14 many TRBV7-2 TGTGCCAGCAGACAGACAGGGCCCCAAGAGACCCAGTACTTC CASRQTGPQETQYF
TRBJ2-1 NA 11 few TRBV27 TGTGCCAGCAGAATAAGCAATGAGCAGTTCTTC CASRISNEQFF
TRBJ2-4 TRBD1 15 many TRBV7-8 TGTGCCAGCAGCTTAAGGGGGCAGCTAGGAAACATTCAGTACTTC CASSLRGQLGNIQYF